The 3 T cell receptor beta chains presented below share a single source sample, sequenced in a study of blood T cell repertoires in COVID-19. The table came from immunoSEQ multiplex PCR; TCRdb's copy has only in-frame clones and leaves some out. The profile shows more than 80,000 clones, 75% to 90% of them singletons. Sequencing was carried out using peripheral blood. The receptors derive from an older man with acute or convalescent COVID-19.

V is TRBV2 and J is TRBJ1-5; maybe TRBD1 (6 bases). Germline-derived CDR1 and CDR2 are SNHLY and FYNNEI. Trimming removed 4 bases at V and 6 bases at J, with 10 bases between. CDR3 length: 13 amino acids. The CDR3 protein is CASSVGTTQPQHF. For the CDR3, the DNA is TGTGCCAGCAGTGTGGGGACAACTCAGCCCCAGCATTTT.

The chain joins TRBV6-4 to TRBJ2-3; TRBD1 aligns across 10 bases. Germline lookup yields CDR1 MRHNA and CDR2 SNTAGT. V gave up 2 bases and J gave up 3 bases; unmatched junction bases: 2. There are 15 residues in the CDR3. The CDR3 bases are TGTGCCAGCAGTGACCAGGGACAGGGGACAGATACGCAGTATTTT. It is translated as CASSDQGQGTDTQYF.

The rearrangement links TRBV7-9 to TRBJ2-2; 8 bases line up with TRBD2. V was pared by 3 bases and J by 6 bases, with 9 bases of the junction left unmatched. This CDR3 spans 16 amino acids. The germline gives CDR1 SEHNR, CDR2 FQNEAQ (reference sequence). Written as DNA, the CDR3 is TGTGCCAGCAGCTTGGACGGGAGGGCCCGGGCCGGGGAGCTGTTTTTT. This translates into CASSLDGRARAGELFF.